Listed here are 19 T cell receptor beta chains from one sample, sequenced in a study of T cell clonality in common variable immunodeficiency. The data were produced by immunoSEQ multiplex PCR, yet TCRdb's version contains in-frame clones alone and is incomplete. This sample comprises approximately 52,000 clones, none seen once only. Sequencing used peripheral blood mononuclear cells. The receptors come from a person between 18 and 69 years old in good health.

This clone was seen repeatedly, ten times or more. The read ends 3 residues before the CDR3 terminus; that terminus is restored from the germline J gene. The chain employs TRBV4-2 and TRBJ2-5, with a tentative D call TRBD1 (5 bases). Trimming shortened V by 1 base and J by 5 bases, and 20 bases separated the two germline ends. Germline values: CDR1 LGHNA, CDR2 YNFKEQ. The CDR3 is 17 amino acids. Incomplete CDR3 DNA: TGTGCCAGCAGCCAAGGGGTCCAGGGCAGGTGGGTCGAGACC. Protein: CASSQGVQGRWVET. In full, the CDR3 is CASSQGVQGRWVETQYF.

This clone turned up a few times. A junction boundary mismatches the germline segment, possibly from a read error. Read sequence stops 3 residues before the CDR3 end, and the germline J gene provides the missing end. This specimen includes other DNA sequences encoding the same CDR3. The chain couples TRBV30 to TRBJ1-3; 8 positions match TRBD1. The CDR3 is made up of 14 amino acids. Germline V CDR1 and CDR2: GTSNPN, SVGIG (reference sequence). Here the CDR3 reads CAWSARGLGNTIYF. The CDR3 bases that were read are TGTGCCTGGAGCGCCAGGGGGCTCGGAAACACA.

This clone appeared many times. Partial CDR3 DNA: TGTGCCAGCAGCTTGGCCCACAGGGGACTCGGC. Its protein is CASSLAHRGLG. The CDR3 in full is CASSLAHRGLGYTF. This chain joins TRBV5-6 and TRBJ1-2; 7 bases agree with TRBD1. The read ends 3 residues before the CDR3 terminus; that terminus is restored from the germline J gene. CDR3 length: 14 residues. CDR1 is SGHDT and CDR2 is YYEEEE in the germline V gene.

This clone was observed at least ten times. Read data end 3 residues before the CDR3 end; the end is taken from the germline J gene. The V call is TRBV20-1, the J call TRBJ2-2; the D is unclear. CDR3 length: 16 residues. CDR1 is DFQATT, CDR2 SNEGSKA, per germline (reference sequence). The CDR3 DNA, read in part, is TGCAGTGCTAGAGATATTGGCGACGGCACTAATGAAAAG. It encodes CSARDIGDGTNEK. The complete CDR3 protein is CSARDIGDGTNEKLFF.

This clone has more than one count but fewer than ten. Read data end 3 residues before the CDR3 end; the end is taken from the germline J gene. This chain connects TRBV2 to TRBJ2-3; TRBD2 agrees at 11 bases. This CDR3 has 15 amino acids. Looked up from germline, CDR1 is SNHLY and CDR2 is FYNNEI. The covered CDR3 bases are TGTGCCAGCAGCCTGGGTAGCGGGAGGGCGGGAACG. It translates to CASSLGSGRAGT. The whole CDR3 protein is CASSLGSGRAGTQYF.

There are many counts of this clone. Coverage ceases 3 residues before the CDR3 finishes, and the germline J gene fills in the end. This rearrangement joins TRBV5-1 to TRBJ1-1; a possible D gene is TRBD1 (5 bases). Trimming removed 7 bases from V and 1 base from J, with 20 bases in between. Germline CDR1 and CDR2: SGHRS and YFSETQ. The CDR3 length is 16 residues. The DNA read from the CDR3 is TGCGCCAGCGAAACAGTAGGTGGGGGGGGGAACACTGAA. Protein product: CASETVGGGGNTE. The full CDR3 is CASETVGGGGNTEAFF.

This clone was detected many times. The CDR3 end falls 3 residues outside the read, so it is completed with the germline J gene. J is TRBJ2-7 and V is TRBV4-2, with 10 positions matching TRBD1. CDR1 is LGHNA and CDR2 is YNFKEQ in the germline V gene. Trimming at V came to 5 bases and at J to 0 bases, leaving 7 bases not matched to a gene. This CDR3 has 16 amino acids. The CDR3 loop reads CASSNLGTGVSYEQYF. The DNA read from the CDR3 is TGTGCCAGCAGCAACCTGGGGACAGGGGTCTCCTACGAG.

There are many counts of this clone. The sequenced fragment ends 3 residues before the CDR3 boundary, so the rest is inferred from the germline J gene. The chain combines TRBV7-2 with TRBJ2-7; no definite D call. CDR1 and CDR2 (germline): SGHTA, FQGNSA. The CDR3 consists of 14 residues. V lost 5 bases, J lost 1 base, and 12 bases lay in between. The CDR3 spells CASSPIFSSYEQYF. Incomplete CDR3 DNA: TGTGCCAGCAGCCCCATTTTCAGTTCCTACGAG.

This clone was seen at least ten times. The read terminates 3 residues before the CDR3 end, so the remaining end is supplied by the germline J gene. This chain joins TRBV4-1 and TRBJ2-5; D perhaps matches TRBD1 (6 bases). Germline V gives CDR1 MGHRA, CDR2 YSYEKL. Trimming cost V 3 bases and J 6 bases, with 17 bases left between them. The CDR3 runs to 15 residues. The CDR3 region is CASSHEDRQGQTQYF. CDR3 DNA, as far as it was read: TGCGCCAGCAGCCACGAAGACAGGCAGGGCCAGACC.

This clone has ten or more counts. The CDR3 end lies 3 residues beyond the end of the read and is filled in from the germline J gene. This chain uses TRBV20-1 with TRBJ2-1; a weak D match, TRBD2 (6 bases). Between the trimmed V and J ends, which lost 5 bases and 5 bases, there was a span of 19 bases. Germline values: CDR1 DFQATT, CDR2 SNEGSKA (reference sequence). The CDR3 is 15 residues long. CDR3 bases read: TGCAGTGCTTACTCAGTTGGAGGGGCACACAATGAG. It specifies CSAYSVGGAHNE. Given in full, the CDR3 is CSAYSVGGAHNEQFF.

This clone ranks as medium-sized. The read gets to within 3 residues of the CDR3 end, and the germline J gene fills in the rest. The genes are TRBV6-1 and TRBJ2-5; no definite D call. The CDR3 totals 12 residues. Trimming cost V 1 base and J 7 bases, with 7 bases left between them. Germline V gene lookup returns CDR1 MNHNS and CDR2 SASEGT. The DNA read from the CDR3 is TGTGCCAGCAGTGAAGATTACGGGACC. Translating gives CASSEDYGT. The CDR3 in its entirety is CASSEDYGTQYF.

This clone was observed at least ten times. The sequence runs out 3 residues before the end of the CDR3; the remainder is reconstructed from the germline J gene. The chain uses TRBV19 and TRBJ1-5, with TRBD1 identical over 8 bases. Trimming at V came to 6 bases and at J to 6 bases, leaving 13 bases not matched to a gene. The CDR3 runs to 16 residues. CDR1 LNHDA and CDR2 SQIVND come from the germline V gene (reference sequence). The covered CDR3 bases are TGTGCCAGTAGCATACCCTCACGGACAGGGTCTCAGCCC. Translation gives CASSIPSRTGSQP. The complete CDR3 sequence is CASSIPSRTGSQPQHF.

This clone was counted many times. The read gets to within 3 residues of the CDR3 end, and the germline J gene fills in the rest. The chain couples TRBV18 to TRBJ2-1; TRBD2 matches at 10 bases. Per the germline V gene, CDR1 is KGHSH and CDR2 is LQKENI. The CDR3 is 18 amino acids. Germline trimming cut 0 bases from V and 8 bases from J; bases unmatched to any gene: 13. The CDR3 bases that were read are TGTGCCAGCTCACCACCGAGGCTAGCGGGAGCCTCCCTCCATGAG. Its protein is CASSPPRLAGASLHE. The complete CDR3 protein is CASSPPRLAGASLHEQFF.

The sample holds many counts of this clone. The read halts 3 residues ahead of the CDR3 end, with the missing end drawn from the germline J gene. J is TRBJ1-5 and V is TRBV4-2; the D gene is possibly TRBD1 (5 bases). Germline V gene data show CDR1 as LGHNA and CDR2 as YNFKEQ. This CDR3 region has 19 residues. V lost 0 bases and J 3 bases, leaving 21 bases between the germline ends. The part of the CDR3 DNA that was read is TGTGCCAGCAGCCAAGATTGGGGCAGACTAGTTACGGTCAATCAGCCC. Its protein product is CASSQDWGRLVTVNQP. The entire CDR3 sequence reads CASSQDWGRLVTVNQPQHF.

This clone was detected many times. The read comes to an end 3 residues before the CDR3 does, leaving the germline J gene to fill in the end. V and J are TRBV12-3 or TRBV12-4 and TRBJ2-1; D unresolved. Deletions cut 2 bases from V and 3 bases from J, with 11 bases between. The CDR3 runs 15 residues. CDR3 region: CASSLNRGNYNEQFF. Incomplete CDR3 DNA: TGTGCCAGCAGTTTAAATCGCGGCAACTACAATGAG.

This clone has ten or more counts. The CDR3 bases that were read are TGTGCCAGTAGTAGACCGGACAGGGGGCTTCAAGGC. Residues: CASSRPDRGLQG. The CDR3 reads in full as CASSRPDRGLQGYTF. V gene TRBV19 combines with J gene TRBJ1-2; the match to TRBD1 covers 11 bases. The read falls 3 residues short of the CDR3 end, and the missing part is taken from the germline J gene. The CDR3 is 15 amino acids. Germline CDR1 reads LNHDA; CDR2 reads SQIVND (reference sequence).

This clone was observed at least ten times. The read terminates 3 residues before the CDR3 end, so the remaining end is supplied by the germline J gene. This chain uses TRBV5-6 with TRBJ2-1; 7 bases fit TRBD2. The trim removed 0 bases at V and 9 bases at J, leaving 3 bases unmatched. The CDR3 is made up of 13 amino acids. CDR1 is SGHDT, CDR2 YYEEEE, per germline. The sequenced part of the CDR3 DNA is TGTGCCAGCAGCTTGGGACTAGCACTTGAG. Its protein product is CASSLGLALE. The full CDR3 is CASSLGLALEQFF.

This clone was seen many times. The CDR3 is cut off 3 residues early in the read; its end comes from the germline J gene. The V call is TRBV12-3 or TRBV12-4, the J call TRBJ1-2, with 9 bases aligning to TRBD1. Trimming removed 8 bases from V and 3 bases from J; junction bases left unmatched: 4. CDR3 length: 13 amino acids. This CDR3 is CASGDRVYYGYTF. The CDR3 bases that were read are TGTGCCAGCGGGGACAGGGTTTACTATGGC.

This clone was found many times. The read ends 3 residues shy of where the CDR3 ends; the end is completed using the germline J gene. V gene TRBV19 combines with J gene TRBJ2-5; D is undetermined. The germline V gene encodes CDR1 LNHDA and CDR2 SQIVND (reference sequence). V shed 6 bases and J shed 5 bases, with 7 bases lying between them. There are 11 residues in the CDR3. The covered CDR3 bases are TGTGCCAGTAGCTATGAGGAGACC. Its protein product is CASSYEET. The complete CDR3 reads CASSYEETQYF.